Sequencing of this T cell receptor beta chain was carried out in a study of shared clonotypes between healthy human individuals. Findings and caveats of the study: Sorted-subset sequencing was shown by rarefaction to be incomplete despite large depth.

Germline CDR1 is SGHNT and CDR2 is YYREEE (reference sequence). V was cut by 4 bases and J by 4 bases, with 16 bases left in between. The CDR3 contains 15 residues. A single count supports this clone. Its antigen remains unknown. Genomic DNA (from each subset) was split evenly across several immunoSEQ plates. Original handling: ImmunoSEQ gave junction-only sequences without quality scores, so filtering differed. Some clones are missing from TCRdb's copy, which holds only in-frame ones; the method was immunoSEQ multiplex PCR. The V and J calls and the clone size are those of that table, but D and trimming were determined from the DNA. The data hold about 2.3 million clones, with around 93% observed a single time.

The clonotype was recovered from a young man in good health. Some clones in this sample may be carry-over from other donors' samples. This sequence joins TRBV5-4 and TRBJ2-3, with D possibly TRBD2 on 6 matching bases. Material for sequencing was naive CD4+ T cells from PBMCs. Subset defined: CD45RA+ positively selected. The CDR3 protein is CASSPPTGVADTQYF. The CDR3 coding sequence is TGTGCCAGCAGCCCCCCGACGGGAGTGGCAGATACGCAGTATTTT.